Below are 8 T cell receptor beta chains sequenced from a single sample in a study of blood T cell repertoires in COVID-19 (dated by TCRdb to the early 2020s). Library prep was done by the immunoSEQ multiplex PCR assay. The table was pulled from immuneACCESS by TCRdb, which kept in-frame rearrangements only. Such tables lose some clones; where checked, under half of the loss comes from unresolved V genes, and the rest has no known cause. For this sample the table gives 150,000 to 200,000 clones, of which about 90% were detected only once. Clones ranked in the top ten supply roughly 2.5% of the sample. The specimen was peripheral blood. These receptors all come from a man aged 35-49 years with active or convalescent COVID-19.

This sequence joins TRBV5-1 and TRBJ1-4, with 7 bases that match TRBD1. The CDR3 is made up of 14 amino acids. Unmatched junction bases numbered 5, after V lost 4 bases and J lost 5 bases. Germline CDR1 SGHRS, CDR2 YFSETQ. As DNA, the CDR3 is TGCGCCAGCAGCCCGGGACAGCCAAATGAAAAACTGTTTTTT. Amino acid sequence: CASSPGQPNEKLFF.

This chain uses TRBV18 with TRBJ2-6; TRBD1 matches at 8 bases. J was trimmed by 4 bases and V by 3 bases; bases with no gene match: 2. This CDR3 contains 15 residues. Germline CDR1 KGHSH, CDR2 LQKENI. CDR3 protein: CASSPTGVGANVLTF. Written as DNA, the CDR3 is TGTGCCAGCTCACCGACAGGGGTGGGGGCCAACGTCCTGACTTTC.

V gene TRBV20-1 combines with J gene TRBJ1-1; a weak D match, TRBD1 (6 bases). The CDR3 extends over 12 amino acids. Trimming cost V 3 bases and J 5 bases, with 10 bases left between them. Germline CDR1 DFQATT, CDR2 SNEGSKA (reference sequence). This CDR3 is CSASRGATEAFF. DNA of the CDR3: TGCAGTGCTAGTCGGGGGGCGACTGAAGCTTTCTTT.

The chain is built from TRBV9 and TRBJ2-7; a weak D match, TRBD1 (7 bases). The CDR3 is 14 amino acids. Looked up from germline, CDR1 is SGDLS and CDR2 is YYNGEE. V was trimmed by 0 bases and J by 7 bases, leaving 14 bases between them. CDR3 nucleotide sequence: TGTGCCAGCAGCGTAGGGTCAGGGGGGAGAGAGCAGTACTTC. Translating it yields CASSVGSGGREQYF.

The gene calls are TRBV30 and TRBJ2-3; 8 bases are shared with TRBD1. Unmatched junction bases numbered 14, after V lost 0 bases and J lost 6 bases. CDR3 size: 17 residues. Germline assignment: CDR1 GTSNPN and CDR2 SVGIG (reference sequence). The CDR3 DNA is TGTGCCTGGAGTGTTCGTCAGGGGGCCAGGTCTAGGGATACGCAGTATTTT. Encoded protein: CAWSVRQGARSRDTQYF.

This sequence joins TRBV7-6 and TRBJ1-1; D may be TRBD1 (5 bases). Per germline, CDR1 SGHVS and CDR2 FNYEAQ. The CDR3 is made up of 15 amino acids. Trimming removed 1 base from V and 0 bases from J, with 9 bases in between. The CDR3 region is CASSLGAGMNTEAFF. The CDR3 DNA reads TGTGCCAGCAGCTTAGGGGCAGGGATGAACACTGAAGCTTTCTTT.

The chain recombines TRBV2 with TRBJ2-3, with 7 bases lining up with TRBD1. From germline, CDR1 is SNHLY and CDR2 FYNNEI. With V trimmed by 5 bases and J by 3 bases, 11 bases remained unmatched. The CDR3 consists of 16 residues. In DNA, the CDR3 is TGTGCCAGCAGTACAAGACAGGGAAGGGGAACAGATACGCAGTATTTT. It specifies CASSTRQGRGTDTQYF. The variable domain in full, completed from reference TRBV2 and TRBJ2-3, reads EPEVTQTPSHQVTQMGQEVILRCVPISNHLYFYWYRQILGQKVEFLVSFYNNEISEKSEIFDDQFSVERPDGSNFTLKIRSTKLEDSAMYFCASSTRQGRGTDTQYFGPGTRLTVL.

On this clone itself: Other nucleotide sequences from this sample produce the same CDR3. This sequence joins TRBV2 and TRBJ2-5; D possibly corresponds to TRBD1 (5 bases). Per the germline V gene, CDR1 is SNHLY and CDR2 is FYNNEI. The CDR3 runs to 14 residues. The V gene lost 1 base and the J gene lost 0 bases, with 6 bases spanning the gap. DNA for the CDR3: TGTGCCAGCAGTGAAGACAGGTACCAAGAGACCCAGTACTTC. This gives the protein CASSEDRYQETQYF.